The 29 T cell receptor beta chains listed next were all sequenced from one sample in a study of blood T cell repertoires in COVID-19. Profiling relied on immunoSEQ multiplex PCR, and the TCRdb table lists in-frame clones only, not all of them. This sample yields roughly 200,000 clones, of which around nine tenths are seen a single time; roughly 1.6% belongs to the top ten. The sequenced sample was peripheral blood. The receptors come from a man younger than 35 with active or convalescent COVID-19.

The rearrangement joins TRBV29-1 to TRBJ2-3; tentatively, D is TRBD2 (7 bases). The germline gives CDR1 SQVTM, CDR2 ANQGSEA. This CDR3 comprises 14 residues. V lost 4 bases and J lost 0, with 11 bases in between. CDR3: CSVARGGSTDTQYF. The DNA for the CDR3 is TGCAGCGTTGCTAGGGGGGGGAGCACAGATACGCAGTATTTT.

The V call is TRBV3-1 (or the pseudogene TRBV3-2), the J call TRBJ1-2; D might be TRBD1 (5 bases). The CDR3 is made up of 13 amino acids. Germline-derived CDR1 and CDR2 are LGHDT and YNNKEL (reference sequence). The ends were cut back, 8 bases at V and 4 bases at J, with 14 bases in the middle. CDR3: CASRGGGSYGYTF. In nucleotides, the CDR3 is TGTGCCAGCCGCGGGGGAGGAAGCTATGGCTACACCTTC.

The V call is TRBV7-2, the J call TRBJ2-7, with 9 nucleotides matching TRBD2. CDR1 and CDR2 from the germline V gene are SGHTA and FQGNSA. CDR3 length: 14 residues. V lost 5 bases and J lost 4; bases outside the gene matches: 6. CDR3 in DNA: TGTGCCAGCAGCCGGCGGGGGGGCCAGTACGAGCAGTACTTC. The encoded protein is CASSRRGGQYEQYF.

V is TRBV7-3 and J is TRBJ1-1, with 7 bases fitting TRBD1. With 4 bases clipped from V and 4 bases from J, the junction kept 3 bases outside the gene matches. This CDR3 has 13 residues. Germline V gives CDR1 SGHTA, CDR2 FQGTGA. The DNA of the CDR3 is TGTGCCAGCAGCTCCGGGACAGCCACTGAAGCTTTCTTT. This translates into CASSSGTATEAFF.

The chain has TRBV14 and TRBJ1-4; a weak D match, TRBD1 (6 bases). The CDR3 totals 15 residues. V was shortened by 2 bases and J by 7 bases, with 14 bases between the two germline ends. The V gene's germline CDR1 is SGHDN and CDR2 FVKESK. The CDR3 here is CASSQLRGGGEKLFF. The CDR3 DNA is TGTGCCAGCAGCCAACTCCGGGGGGGCGGTGAAAAACTGTTTTTT.

The rearrangement links TRBV11-2 to TRBJ1-6; D not resolved. V lost 0 bases to trimming and J lost 4 bases, with 19 bases between them. Germline-derived CDR1 and CDR2 are SGHAT and FQNNGV. CDR3 length equals 19 residues. CDR3 nucleotides: TGTGCCAGCAGCTTAGACACCGGAGGAAATACGTGGTATAATTCACCCCTCCACTTT. Translation: CASSLDTGGNTWYNSPLHF. The full variable domain, in which reference TRBV11-2 and TRBJ1-6 provide the parts outside the CDR3, is EAGVAQSPRYKIIEKRQSVAFWCNPISGHATLYWYQQILGQGPKLLIQFQNNGVVDDSQLPKDRFSAERLKGVDSTLKIQPAKLEDSAVYLCASSLDTGGNTWYNSPLHFGNGTRLTVT.

The V call is TRBV6-1, the J call TRBJ1-1; no clear D. There are 16 residues in the CDR3. Trimming cost V 2 bases and J 4 bases, with 17 bases left between them. Per germline, CDR1 MNHNS and CDR2 SASEGT. CDR3 amino acids: CASSEMSGGWATEAFF. The CDR3 DNA reads as TGTGCCAGCAGTGAAATGTCTGGTGGGTGGGCCACTGAAGCTTTCTTT.

This chain connects TRBV4-2 to TRBJ2-1; 7 positions agree with TRBD2. The length of the CDR3 is 14 residues. V was clipped by 2 bases and J by 8 bases; unmatched bases: 6. Germline loops: CDR1 LGHNA, CDR2 YNFKEQ. The CDR3 reads CASSQSGTGDEQFF. Written as DNA, the CDR3 is TGTGCCAGCAGCCAAAGCGGGACGGGGGATGAGCAGTTCTTC.

The V and J genes are TRBV7-2 and TRBJ2-7; TRBD2 aligns across 9 bases. V was pared by 5 bases and J by 0 bases, with 5 bases of the junction left unmatched. Germline CDR1 reads SGHTA; CDR2 reads FQGNSA. The CDR3 has 15 residues. CDR3 in amino acids: CASSPGLAYSYEQYF. In DNA, the CDR3 is TGTGCCAGCAGCCCGGGACTAGCATACTCCTACGAGCAGTACTTC.

This chain joins TRBV28 and TRBJ1-4; 8 bases align to TRBD1. CDR1 is MDHEN and CDR2 is SYDVKM in the germline V gene. V lost 6 bases and J lost 10; bases outside the gene matches: 7. The CDR3 is made up of 13 amino acids. The CDR3 DNA is TGTGCCAGCAGGAACAGGGGGTATGCAAAACTGTTTTTT. The encoded protein is CASRNRGYAKLFF.

CDR3 sequence: CASGPGEGGAFF. The CDR3 DNA sequence: TGTGCTAGTGGTCCCGGCGAGGGTGGAGCTTTCTTT. V is TRBV12-5 and J is TRBJ1-1; D call uncertain. The CDR3 is 12 residues long. Trimming removed 5 bases at V and 10 bases at J, with 14 bases between. CDR1 is LGHNT and CDR2 is FRNRAP in the germline V gene. The variable domain in full, completed from reference TRBV12-5 and TRBJ1-1, reads DARVTQTPRHKVTEMGQEVTMRCQPILGHNTVFWYRQTMMQGLELLAYFRNRAPLDDSGMPKDRFSAEMPDATLATLKIQPSEPRDSAVYFCASGPGEGGAFFGQGTRLTVV.

The chain carries TRBV5-1 and TRBJ1-2; TRBD1 agrees at 10 bases. With V trimmed by 4 bases and J by 4 bases, 13 bases remained unmatched. Germline values: CDR1 SGHRS, CDR2 YFSETQ. The CDR3 is made up of 17 amino acids. The DNA of the CDR3 is TGCGCCAGCAGCGTTGGGACAGGGGATGGCTTGGGCTATGGCTACACCTTC. Translated: CASSVGTGDGLGYGYTF.

The chain joins TRBV6-5 to TRBJ1-5; D remains ambiguous. Germline values: CDR1 MNHEY, CDR2 SVGAGI. V was trimmed by 6 bases and J by 7 bases, leaving 16 bases between them. This CDR3 has 14 residues. Here the CDR3 DNA reads TGTGCCAGCAGAACGGCAGCAATAGCCCAGCCCCAGCATTTT. Translation: CASRTAAIAQPQHF.

The rearrangement uses TRBV7-2 and TRBJ1-1; no firm D call. The V end was cut by 5 bases, the J end by 8 bases, with 3 bases between. CDR3 size: 9 residues. Per germline, CDR1 SGHTA and CDR2 FQGNSA. DNA for the CDR3: TGTGCCAGCAGCGAGGAAGCTTTCTTT. It yields the protein CASSEEAFF.

In its sample, this clone was seen a few times. V and J are TRBV2 and TRBJ1-2; D gene ambiguous. V was pared by 4 bases and J by 2 bases, with 20 bases between. The germline V gene encodes CDR1 SNHLY and CDR2 FYNNEI. This CDR3 comprises 17 residues. The CDR3 sequence: CASSGEDRTEPNYGYTF. The CDR3 DNA reads TGTGCCAGCAGTGGGGAGGACCGGACCGAACCCAACTATGGCTACACCTTC.

This clone has only one observation. The genes are TRBV5-1 and TRBJ1-4; D possibly corresponds to TRBD1 (6 bases). The CDR3 length is 14 residues. Germline V lookup: CDR1 SGHRS, CDR2 YFSETQ. V was pared by 4 bases and J by 7 bases, with 14 bases between. In nucleotides, the CDR3 is TGCGCCAGCAGCAACGGGGGGGCAAGTGAAAAACTGTTTTTT. Translation: CASSNGGASEKLFF.

The rearrangement uses TRBV19 and TRBJ2-7; D possibly corresponds to TRBD2 (5 bases). Germline CDR1 and CDR2: LNHDA and SQIVND (reference sequence). The V end was cut by 1 base, the J end by 1 base, with 11 bases between. This CDR3 contains 15 residues. The CDR3, as DNA: TGTGCCAGTAGTATAGTAGCGCGTCAGTCCTACGAGCAGTACTTC. Amino acid sequence: CASSIVARQSYEQYF.

J is TRBJ1-2 and V is TRBV30, with 10 bases lining up with TRBD1. Trimming took 7 bases from V and 3 from J; bases not matched to a gene: 11. The CDR3 sequence is 15 residues long. The germline V gene has CDR1 GTSNPN and CDR2 SVGIG (reference sequence). DNA for the CDR3: TGTGCCTATGACAGGGGGCGTTTTTTTGACTATGGCTACACCTTC. It specifies CAYDRGRFFDYGYTF.

CDR3 in DNA: TGTGCCACCGCGCCGGAGTCCCGTTCACCCCTCCACTTT. Its protein is CATAPESRSPLHF. The chain links TRBV2 to TRBJ1-6; D unclear. Trimming removed 10 bases at V and 9 bases at J, with 16 bases between. This CDR3 is 13 amino acids long. Germline lookup yields CDR1 SNHLY and CDR2 FYNNEI.

V usage is TRBV11-2 and J usage is TRBJ1-1, with D possibly matching TRBD1 (5 bases). The CDR3 is 13 amino acids. With 4 bases removed from V and 4 bases from J, the gap between germline ends came to 10 bases. The V gene's germline CDR1 is SGHAT and CDR2 FQNNGV. CDR3 bases: TGTGCCAGCAGCTCCCAGGGTGGCACTGAAGCTTTCTTT. It encodes CASSSQGGTEAFF.

This clone showed up just once. This chain links TRBV5-4 with TRBJ1-3, with unresolved D. Germline-derived CDR1 and CDR2 are SGHNT and YYREEE (reference sequence). V was trimmed by 2 bases and J by 3 bases, leaving 9 bases between them. The CDR3 runs 14 residues. CDR3 in amino acids: CASSFESGGNTIYF. In nucleotides, the CDR3 is TGTGCCAGCAGCTTTGAGTCAGGTGGAAACACCATATATTTT.

The genes are TRBV23-1 and TRBJ2-1; tentative D call: TRBD2 (5 bases). TRBV23-1 falls under the ORF class, with uncertain function. V shed 9 bases and J shed 10 bases, with 10 bases lying between them. This CDR3 has 10 amino acids. The CDR3 here is CASPRGEQFF. CDR3 bases: TGCGCCAGTCCACGAGGGGAGCAGTTCTTC.

This rearrangement joins TRBV7-7 to TRBJ1-5, with D possibly being TRBD1 (6 bases). Trimming removed 0 bases from V and 5 bases from J, with 14 bases in between. The germline CDR1 and CDR2 sequences are SSHAT and FNYEAQ (reference sequence). The CDR3 consists of 16 residues. DNA of the CDR3: TGTGCCAGCAGCTTAGCGCGACAGGTCCCCTATCAGCCCCAGCATTTT. Translation gives CASSLARQVPYQPQHF.

The rearrangement links TRBV6-2 or TRBV6-3 to TRBJ2-3; 7 bases are shared with TRBD2. CDR3 length: 18 amino acids. The ends lost 5 bases at V and 3 bases at J; junction bases unmatched: 17. Germline values: CDR1 MNHEY, CDR2 SVGEGT. In DNA form, the CDR3 reads TGTGCCAGCAGTAGCCCCCGTTGGGCGGGAGTAGGAACAGATACGCAGTATTTT. Translated: CASSSPRWAGVGTDTQYF.

V gene TRBV7-9 combines with J gene TRBJ1-5; the D is unclear. V was trimmed by 3 bases and J by 9 bases, leaving 12 bases between them. The CDR3 consists of 13 residues. Germline V gives CDR1 SEHNR, CDR2 FQNEAQ (reference sequence). The DNA of the CDR3 is TGTGCCAGCAGCTTGTCAGCTCCAGGGCCCCAGCATTTT. Its translation is CASSLSAPGPQHF.

The chain has TRBV27 and TRBJ2-1; 7 nucleotides align to TRBD2. CDR1 and CDR2 (germline): MNHEY, SMNVEV (reference sequence). This CDR3 comprises 12 residues. V lost 6 bases and J lost 8; bases outside the gene matches: 4. The DNA for the CDR3 is TGTGCCAGCAGGGGCGGGAGTGATGAGCAGTTCTTC. Translated, it gives CASRGGSDEQFF.

The chain is built from TRBV19 and TRBJ1-2, with TRBD1 matching over 9 bases. The V and J ends lost 5 bases and 5 bases, in that order; junction bases with no gene match: 12. Germline loops: CDR1 LNHDA, CDR2 SQIVND (reference sequence). This CDR3 is 16 amino acids long. In DNA form, the CDR3 reads TGTGCCAGTAGTGTCCGGGACAGGGCCCTAAGTTATGGCTACACCTTC. This gives the protein CASSVRDRALSYGYTF.

J is TRBJ2-7 and V is TRBV6-5, with 7 bases identical to TRBD1. The germline gives CDR1 MNHEY, CDR2 SVGAGI. Trimming removed 2 bases from V and 0 bases from J; junction bases left unmatched: 4. This CDR3 is 15 amino acids long. As DNA, the CDR3 is TGTGCCAGCAGTTACCACAGGGGAACCTCCTACGAGCAGTACTTC. Translated, it gives CASSYHRGTSYEQYF.

The chain has TRBV10-3 and TRBJ1-1; D is uncertain. The V end lost 5 bases, the J end lost 3 bases, and 10 bases lay between the germline ends. Germline V CDR1 and CDR2: ENHRY, SYGVKD. The length of the CDR3 is 13 residues. CDR3: CAISNQAYTEAFF. In DNA, the CDR3 is TGTGCCATCAGTAATCAGGCCTACACTGAAGCTTTCTTT.